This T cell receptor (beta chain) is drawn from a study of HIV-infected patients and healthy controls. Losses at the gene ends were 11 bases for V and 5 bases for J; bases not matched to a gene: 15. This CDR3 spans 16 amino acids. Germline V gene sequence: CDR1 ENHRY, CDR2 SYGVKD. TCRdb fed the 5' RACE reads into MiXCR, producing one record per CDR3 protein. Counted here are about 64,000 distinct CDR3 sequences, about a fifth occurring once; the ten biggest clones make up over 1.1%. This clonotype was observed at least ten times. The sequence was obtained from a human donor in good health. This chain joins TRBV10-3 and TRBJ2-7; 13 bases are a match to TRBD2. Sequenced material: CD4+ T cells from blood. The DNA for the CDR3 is TGTGCCTCAGGGACTAGCGGGACCGCCCGGAGGGACGAGCAGTACTTC. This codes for CASGTSGTARRDEQYF.